Following are 12 T cell receptor beta chains from one sample sequenced in a study of CD8 T cells in Susac syndrome. Reverse transcription used roughly 0.5 to 1 ug RNA and random hexamers. One entry per CDR3 protein, called by TCRdb with MiXCR from the immunoSEQ multiplex PCR reads. The repertoire has about 200,000 distinct CDR3 sequences, 95% of them found once; the top ten carry 0.1%. The sequencing sample was made of CD4+ T cells from PBMCs. The source of these receptors is a human donor in good health.

The chain has TRBV2 and TRBJ2-1, with D possibly being TRBD2 (6 bases). The CDR3 is 14 residues long. CDR1 and CDR2 from the germline V gene are SNHLY and FYNNEI. V gave up 4 bases and J gave up 9 bases, with 16 bases separating them. The CDR3 nucleotides are TGTGCCAGCAGTGTGGTCGGAGGGGTGGGTGAGCAGTTCTTC. Its protein product is CASSVVGGVGEQFF.

This clonotype was recorded only once. The chain recombines TRBV19 with TRBJ2-1; maybe TRBD2 (6 bases). This CDR3 has 15 residues. Trimming pared 5 bases from V and 3 bases from J, leaving 14 bases between. CDR1 and CDR2 (germline): LNHDA, SQIVND (reference sequence). The CDR3: CASSPRAGVYNEQFF. The CDR3 DNA reads as TGTGCCAGTAGTCCTCGAGCGGGCGTCTACAATGAGCAGTTCTTC.

The gene calls are TRBV9 and TRBJ2-3; TRBD1 agrees at 7 bases. The CDR3 is 19 amino acids. The germline V gene has CDR1 SGDLS and CDR2 YYNGEE. The junction had 15 bases not matched to a gene; V was cut back by 0 bases and J by 2 bases. The DNA of the CDR3 is TGTGCCAGCAGCGTAGCAGGTGGAGTGGGGGACAGCTTCACAGATACGCAGTATTTT. Protein: CASSVAGGVGDSFTDTQYF.

The chain joins TRBV29-1 to TRBJ1-2, with D unclear. CDR1 is SQVTM and CDR2 is ANQGSEA in the germline V gene. Deletions cut 7 bases from V and 0 bases from J, with 18 bases between. The CDR3 is made up of 15 amino acids. This CDR3 reads CSARGRRNSNYGYTF. CDR3 bases: TGCAGCGCCCGAGGGAGGCGGAATTCTAACTATGGCTACACCTTC.

The chain carries TRBV10-3 and TRBJ2-7; tentatively, D is TRBD2 (6 bases). In germline, CDR1 is ENHRY, CDR2 SYGVKD. V was trimmed by 5 bases and J by 4 bases, leaving 21 bases between them. The CDR3 runs 16 residues. CDR3 protein: CAISSRAGQGGYEQYF. The CDR3 DNA reads as TGTGCCATCAGTTCTAGGGCTGGCCAGGGAGGATACGAGCAGTACTTC.

The J gene is TRBJ2-3, the V gene TRBV20-1, with 14 nucleotides matching TRBD2. In germline, CDR1 is DFQATT, CDR2 SNEGSKA (reference sequence). V shed 5 bases and J 5 bases; nucleotides not matched to a gene: 6. This CDR3 has 15 amino acids. The CDR3 spells CSAQGTSGRGDTQYF. CDR3 in DNA: TGCAGTGCTCAAGGGACTAGCGGGAGAGGAGATACGCAGTATTTT.

V is TRBV20-1 and J is TRBJ1-1; D call uncertain. Trimming left V 0 bases short and J 0 bases short, with 8 bases between. Looked up from germline, CDR1 is DFQATT and CDR2 is SNEGSKA (reference sequence). This CDR3 comprises 14 residues. The CDR3 DNA follows: TGCAGTGCTAGAGATGGCAAGTTGAACACTGAAGCTTTCTTT. Translated: CSARDGKLNTEAFF.

The J gene is TRBJ1-4, the V gene TRBV13, with unresolved D. The V and J ends lost 1 base and 12 bases respectively, with 6 bases between them. The CDR3 is made up of 11 amino acids. CDR1 PRHDT and CDR2 FYEKMQ come from the germline V gene (reference sequence). The CDR3 sequence is CASSLVGQLFF. The CDR3 DNA follows: TGTGCCAGCAGCTTAGTGGGTCAACTGTTTTTT.

This chain uses TRBV30 with TRBJ2-3; D unresolved. Germline V gene lookup returns CDR1 GTSNPN and CDR2 SVGIG (reference sequence). The CDR3 has 12 residues. V was clipped by 1 base and J by 4 bases, with 6 bases between them. The CDR3 DNA reads TGTGCCTGGAGTGCCCCTTCAGATACGCAGTATTTT. Its translation is CAWSAPSDTQYF. The entire variable domain, with the rest obtained from reference TRBV30 and TRBJ2-3, is as follows: SQTIHQWPATLVQPVGSPLSLECTVEGTSNPNLYWYRQAAGRGLQLLFYSVGIGQISSEVPQNLSASRPQDRQFILSSKKLLLSDSGFYLCAWSAPSDTQYFGPGTRLTVL.

This rearrangement joins TRBV7-9 to TRBJ1-1; possible D gene TRBD1, 6 bases. Germline loops: CDR1 SEHNR, CDR2 FQNEAQ (reference sequence). The CDR3 spans 14 residues. Trimming pared 9 bases from V and 7 bases from J, leaving 21 bases between. CDR3 region: CASSKGGASIEAFF. CDR3 bases: TGTGCCAGTTCAAAAGGGGGGGCGAGCATTGAAGCTTTCTTT.

The rearrangement links TRBV3-1 to TRBJ1-2; D is possibly TRBD1 (6 bases). This CDR3 region has 14 residues. The V gene's germline CDR1 is LGHDT and CDR2 YNNKEL (reference sequence). Trimming took off 4 bases at V and 4 bases at J, with 13 bases between the two ends. DNA of the CDR3: TGTGCCAGCAGCCGGGACACAGACGGCTATGGCTACACCTTC. Its protein product is CASSRDTDGYGYTF.

The CDR3 DNA reads TGTGCCAGCAGCCAACAGTTAGCAGAGACCCAGTACTTC. Protein product: CASSQQLAETQYF. The J gene is TRBJ2-5, the V gene TRBV3-1; D unclear. The length of the CDR3 is 13 residues. V was clipped by 2 bases and J by 4 bases, with 8 bases between them. Germline assignment: CDR1 LGHDT and CDR2 YNNKEL (reference sequence).